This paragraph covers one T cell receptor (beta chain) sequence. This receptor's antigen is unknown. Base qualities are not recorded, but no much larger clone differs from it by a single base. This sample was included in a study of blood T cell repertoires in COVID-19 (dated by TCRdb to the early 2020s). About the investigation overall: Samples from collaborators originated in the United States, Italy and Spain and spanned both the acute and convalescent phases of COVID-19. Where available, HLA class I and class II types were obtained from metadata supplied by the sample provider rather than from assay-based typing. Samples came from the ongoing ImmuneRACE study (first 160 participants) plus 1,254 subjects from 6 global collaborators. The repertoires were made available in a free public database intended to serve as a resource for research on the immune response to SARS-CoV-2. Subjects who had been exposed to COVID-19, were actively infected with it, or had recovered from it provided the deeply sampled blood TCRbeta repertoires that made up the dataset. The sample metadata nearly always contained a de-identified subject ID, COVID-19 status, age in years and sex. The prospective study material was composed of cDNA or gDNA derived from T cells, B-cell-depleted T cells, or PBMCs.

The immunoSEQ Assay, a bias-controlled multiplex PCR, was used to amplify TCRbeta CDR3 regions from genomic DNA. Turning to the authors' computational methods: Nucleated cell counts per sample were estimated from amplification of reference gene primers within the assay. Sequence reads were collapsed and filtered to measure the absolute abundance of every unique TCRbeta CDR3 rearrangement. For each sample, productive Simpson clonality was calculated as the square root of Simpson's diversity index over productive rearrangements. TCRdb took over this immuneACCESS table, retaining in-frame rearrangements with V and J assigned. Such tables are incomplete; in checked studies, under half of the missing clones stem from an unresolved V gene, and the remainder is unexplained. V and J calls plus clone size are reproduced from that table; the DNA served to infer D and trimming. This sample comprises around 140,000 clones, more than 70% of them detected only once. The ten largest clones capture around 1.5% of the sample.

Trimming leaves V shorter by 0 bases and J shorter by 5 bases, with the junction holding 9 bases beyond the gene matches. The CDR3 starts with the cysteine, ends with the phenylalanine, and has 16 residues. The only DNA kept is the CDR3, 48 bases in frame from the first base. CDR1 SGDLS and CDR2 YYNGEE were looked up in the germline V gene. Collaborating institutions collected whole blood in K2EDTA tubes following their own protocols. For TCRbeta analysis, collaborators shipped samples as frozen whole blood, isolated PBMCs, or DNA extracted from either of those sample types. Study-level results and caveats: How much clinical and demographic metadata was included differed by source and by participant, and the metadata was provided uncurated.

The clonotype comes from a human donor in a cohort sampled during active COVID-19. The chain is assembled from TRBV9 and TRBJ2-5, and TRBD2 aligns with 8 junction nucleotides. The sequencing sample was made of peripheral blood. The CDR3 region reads CASSVEAGGAGETQYF. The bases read TGTGCCAGCAGCGTAGAGGCCGGGGGGGCCGGGGAGACCCAGTACTTC. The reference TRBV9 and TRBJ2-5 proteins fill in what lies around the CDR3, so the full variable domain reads DSGVTQTPKHLITATGQRVTLRCSPRSGDLSVYWYQQSLDQGLQFLIQYYNGEERAKGNILERFSAQQFPDLHSELNLSSLELGDSALYFCASSVEAGGAGETQYFGPGTRLLVL.